The present T cell receptor (beta chain) was sequenced within a study of T cells in Graves' hyperthyroidism and ophthalmopathy. Looking at the study overall: Peripheral blood draws took place at initial diagnosis, ahead of any treatment.

There are 11 residues in the CDR3. Trimming stripped 10 bases from V and 2 bases from J, with 9 bases between. Germline-derived CDR1 and CDR2 are ENHRY and SYGVKD. Those with hyperthyroidism were 18 to 65 years old, newly diagnosed, and ill for under 2 months. Diagnosis rested on symptoms, serum thyroxine and TRAb, thyroid ultrasound, and orbital computed tomography. Researchers took RNA transcripts and amplified the TCR beta CDR3 regions from them. The HTBI set primed first-round TCR CDR3 RT-PCR. TCRdb processed the multiplex PCR reads anew with MiXCR; each CDR3 protein has one entry. The table shows 300,000 to 350,000 distinct CDR3 sequences, with approximately 15% occurring only once.

The sample comprised blood. V and J are TRBV10-3 and TRBJ2-7; D is ambiguous. This TCR was sampled from a woman in her twenties or thirties with Graves' hyperthyroidism. As DNA, the CDR3 is TGTGCCACCCGACAAGCCTACGAGCAGTACTTC. It translates to CATRQAYEQYF.